This paragraph reports one TCR beta chain. This record belongs to a study of T cell responses to AZD1222 COVID-19 vaccine. Overall study context: Timing groups of about 4 and about 12 weeks for second doses were pooled.

The protocol was immunoSEQ multiplex PCR, while the TCRdb copy is restricted to in-frame clones and leaves out a portion. Among approximately 150,000 clones listed, around 92% were seen once. Specimen: peripheral blood, collected on day 0 of AZD1222 vaccination. The TCR was taken from an adult in good health.

This CDR3 is CASSLGQGSVGELFF. The CDR3 DNA reads as TGCGCCAGCAGCCTCGGACAGGGGTCGGTCGGGGAGCTGTTTTTT. This chain joins TRBV5-1 and TRBJ2-2; 9 nucleotides align to TRBD1. With 4 bases clipped from V and 7 bases from J, the junction kept 8 bases outside the gene matches. Germline assignment: CDR1 SGHRS and CDR2 YFSETQ. The CDR3 loop spans 15 amino acids.